These T cell receptor beta chains were read from a single sample in a study of shared clonotypes between healthy human individuals. TCRdb's copy holds only in-frame clones and misses some; the assay was immunoSEQ multiplex PCR. The sample has just over 95,000 clones; 67% are singletons. What was sequenced was memory CD8+ T cells sorted from blood. The receptors here all came from a man aged 25 to 40 in good health. Each CDR3 is given with its conserved first and last residue. A D gene is named only where the DNA matches it firmly. For some rows the clone size is stated as once, few or many, or as a class when expanded; others skip it.

D gene	V gene	J gene	clone size	CDR3 protein	CDR3 DNA
-	TRBV13	TRBJ1-2	many	CASSFGGQDGYTF	TGTGCCAGCAGCTTTGGGGGGCAGGATGGCTACACCTTC
TRBD2	TRBV2	TRBJ2-3	-	CASNFPGLAEIASTDTQYF	TGTGCCAGCAATTTCCCGGGACTAGCGGAGATTGCTAGCACAGATACGCAGTATTTT
TRBD2	TRBV4-2	TRBJ2-1	-	CASSPMVSREGVPYNEQFF	TGTGCCAGCAGCCCTATGGTCAGCCGGGAGGGAGTTCCCTACAATGAGCAGTTCTTC
-	TRBV7-6	TRBJ2-7	few	CASSLGQSRSYEQYF	TGTGCCAGCAGCCTCGGACAGTCGAGGAGCTACGAGCAGTACTTC
-	TRBV5-1	TRBJ2-7	-	CASSLFGPTYEQYF	TGCGCCAGCAGCTTGTTTGGTCCTACCTACGAGCAGTACTTC
-	TRBV5-6	TRBJ1-2	once	CASSLSTRPDKHTF	TGTGCCAGCAGCTTGAGCACTCGGCCCGATAAGCACACCTTC
-	TRBV30	TRBJ2-2	-	CAWSVLMGWAGELFF	TGTGCCTGGAGTGTACTAATGGGATGGGCCGGGGAGCTGTTTTTT
-	TRBV7-9	TRBJ1-5	-	CASSFLTQPQHF	TGTGCCAGCAGCTTTTTAACACAGCCCCAGCATTTT
-	TRBV11-2	TRBJ1-5	-	CASSPGSRNQPQHF	TGTGCCAGCAGCCCCGGTTCACGCAATCAGCCCCAGCATTTT
-	TRBV6-1	TRBJ1-5	once	CASRGTSSNQPQHF	TGTGCCAGCAGGGGGACTTCCAGCAATCAGCCCCAGCATTTT
-	TRBV19	TRBJ2-2	-	CASSLTGARELFF	TGTGCCAGTAGTTTGACAGGCGCCCGGGAGCTGTTTTTT
TRBD2	TRBV18	TRBJ2-1	-	CASSQGLAGSNEQFF	TGTGCCAGCTCACAGGGACTAGCGGGCAGCAATGAGCAGTTCTTC
-	TRBV25-1	TRBJ2-1	few	CASGGRDEQFF	TGTGCCAGCGGGGGGCGCGATGAGCAGTTCTTC
-	TRBV30	TRBJ2-7	-	CAWTRASYEQYF	TGTGCCTGGACCAGGGCCTCCTACGAGCAGTACTTC
-	TRBV10-1	TRBJ2-3	-	CASSAGGGAWAHTQYF	TGCGCCAGCAGCGCCGGTGGCGGGGCTTGGGCGCATACGCAGTATTTT
-	TRBV28	TRBJ2-2	-	CASETFRATGELFF	TGTGCCAGCGAAACCTTCAGGGCCACCGGGGAGCTGTTTTTT
TRBD1	TRBV28	TRBJ2-7	-	CASSFPRQGEYEQYF	TGTGCCAGCAGTTTCCCGAGGCAGGGGGAGTACGAGCAGTACTTC
TRBD1	TRBV6-4	TRBJ2-1	-	CASSGGTGPYNEQFF	TGTGCCAGCAGTGGGGGGACAGGCCCCTACAATGAGCAGTTCTTC
TRBD2	TRBV27	TRBJ2-7	-	CASRRLAGNYEQYF	TGTGCCAGCAGGAGACTAGCGGGTAACTACGAGCAGTACTTC
-	TRBV7-2	TRBJ2-1	-	CASSFELLVLGYNEQFF	TGTGCCAGCAGCTTTGAGTTGCTAGTACTGGGGTACAATGAGCAGTTCTTC
TRBD2	TRBV7-8	TRBJ2-1	-	CASSSEGLAVSEQFF	TGTGCCAGCAGCTCCGAGGGACTAGCGGTGAGTGAGCAGTTCTTC
-	TRBV2	TRBJ2-3	many	CASIIRSGTDTQYF	TGTGCCAGCATAATCCGGTCCGGCACAGATACGCAGTATTTT
-	TRBV19	TRBJ1-5	-	CASSRTRGWTQPAYQPQHF	TGTGCCAGTAGTAGGACAAGAGGTTGGACTCAACCGGCGTATCAGCCCCAGCATTTT
TRBD1	TRBV6-5	TRBJ2-1	-	CASSINRGLDEQFF	TGTGCCAGCAGTATTAACAGGGGCCTCGATGAGCAGTTCTTC
TRBD2	TRBV5-1	TRBJ2-5	-	CASSWGLAGEGVWQETQYF	TGCGCCAGCAGCTGGGGACTAGCGGGCGAGGGGGTATGGCAAGAGACCCAGTACTTC
-	TRBV29-1	TRBJ2-7	once	CSVDQGDREQYF	TGCAGCGTTGATCAGGGTGATCGCGAGCAGTACTTC
-	TRBV10-2	TRBJ2-7	-	CASSPGLPYEQYF	TGCGCCAGCAGCCCCGGACTACCCTACGAGCAGTACTTC